This T cell receptor beta chain stems from a study of vaccination effects on CD4 cells after COVID-19. This table comes from immunoSEQ multiplex PCR, and its TCRdb copy is limited to in-frame clones, with some not included. The table includes roughly 34,000 clones, almost 85% detected once. Germline assignment: CDR1 SGHTS and CDR2 YDEGEE. The CDR3 consists of 16 residues. V lost 0 bases to trimming and J lost 2 bases; unmatched junction nucleotides: 7. After expansion with viral peptide pools in the ViraFEST assay, antigen-specific CD4+ T cells were sequenced. Scientists isolated CD4+ T cells after a roughly 10-day culture period ended. Two-dose vaccination with either BNT162b2 or mRNA-1273 was given to the participants. Every well got some 1.8 million PBMC, which were grown with 8.5 to 10 IU/ml IL-2 and around 10 ug/ml peptides. Half-medium replacement with IL-2 medium occurred on days 3 and 7. Remarks on this clone: Antigen: not known.

The receptor's source is a human donor who received a COVID-19 vaccine. Some clones in this sample may be carry-over from other donors' samples. The sample was CD4+ T cells from PBMCs cultured with HCoV-NL63 spike peptides, taken after COVID-19 vaccination. The chain is built from TRBV5-8 and TRBJ1-2; TRBD1 matches 7 bases. CDR3: CASSLVRGRGNYGYTF. The CDR3 region has the DNA TGTGCCAGCAGCTTGGTAAGGGGGCGAGGAAACTATGGCTACACCTTC.